This T cell receptor beta chain was retrieved from a study of chemoradiotherapy in HPV16-positive cancers. The CDR3 length is 16 residues. V lost 0 bases and J lost 0; bases outside the gene matches: 1. Germline CDR1 is PRHDT and CDR2 is FYEKMQ (reference sequence). Repertoires were sampled repeatedly during chemoradiotherapy. General observations from the study: Functional assays defining HPV-specific T cells used only two HPV16-positive patients. Candidate HPV-specific clones and E7-related TCR motifs grew in tumor during treatment.

Profiling relied on immunoSEQ multiplex PCR, and the TCRdb table lists in-frame clones only, not all of them. The table includes 15,000 to 20,000 clones, around nine tenths detected once. A single count supports this clone. Its antigen is unknown. The TCR sequence derives from a human donor with HPV-associated anogenital cancer. Sequences were derived from blood, sampled from a patient who underwent chemoradiotherapy. The rearrangement joins TRBV13 to TRBJ2-4, with 8 bases that match TRBD2. CDR3 bases: TGTGCCAGCAGCTTAGGCCTAGCGGGAGCCAAAAACATTCAGTACTTC. Translated: CASSLGLAGAKNIQYF.